Each of the 20 T cell receptor beta chains below was sequenced from the same sample in a study of blood T cell repertoires in COVID-19. Clones were read by immunoSEQ multiplex PCR, and TCRdb kept only the in-frame ones, dropping some. The sample has 150,000 to 200,000 clones, approximately 86% seen once. Sequencing was carried out using peripheral blood. The receptors originated from a woman between 50 and 59 years old with acute or convalescent COVID-19.

The chain couples TRBV19 to TRBJ2-2, with 9 positions matching TRBD1. This CDR3 is 13 amino acids long. The ends lost 10 bases at V and 5 bases at J; junction bases unmatched: 5. Germline CDR1 reads LNHDA; CDR2 reads SQIVND (reference sequence). The CDR3 nucleotides read TGTGCCACTTCCGACAGGGGGACCGGGGAGCTGTTTTTT. As protein: CATSDRGTGELFF.

The J gene is TRBJ1-1, the V gene TRBV18, with TRBD1 matching 7 bases. The germline CDR1 and CDR2 sequences are KGHSH and LQKENI. The CDR3 consists of 14 residues. Trimming took 6 bases from V and 0 from J; bases not matched to a gene: 4. CDR3 bases: TGTGCCAGCTCGAGGGACAGCTTGAACACTGAAGCTTTCTTT. Encoded protein: CASSRDSLNTEAFF. The full variable domain, its missing parts supplied by reference TRBV18 and TRBJ1-1, is NAGVMQNPRHLVRRRGQEARLRCSPMKGHSHVYWYRQLPEEGLKFMVYLQKENIIDESGMPKERFSAEFPKEGPSILRIQQVVRGDSAAYFCASSRDSLNTEAFFGQGTRLTVV.

The V and J genes are TRBV7-2 and TRBJ2-5; 8 positions agree with TRBD1. Germline V CDR1 and CDR2: SGHTA, FQGNSA. The junction had 8 bases not matched to a gene; V was cut back by 4 bases and J by 4 bases. This CDR3 comprises 15 residues. DNA for the CDR3: TGTGCCAGCAGCTGGGTGACAGGGACAGGAGAGACCCAGTACTTC. Translated, it gives CASSWVTGTGETQYF.

The rearrangement links TRBV9 to TRBJ1-3, with D possibly being TRBD1 (5 bases). Trimming pared 0 bases from V and 0 bases from J, leaving 13 bases between. The V gene's germline CDR1 is SGDLS and CDR2 YYNGEE. CDR3 length: 17 residues. The CDR3 nucleotides are TGTGCCAGCAGCGTAGATGGGAGGGGACTCTCTGGAAACACCATATATTTT. Translated: CASSVDGRGLSGNTIYF.

This chain links TRBV11-3 with TRBJ1-4; a possible D gene is TRBD1 (5 bases). Germline V gives CDR1 SGHNT, CDR2 YENEEA. CDR3 size: 15 residues. V was shortened by 5 bases and J by 6 bases, with 16 bases between the two germline ends. This CDR3 reads CASSRTGFHDEKLFF. DNA of the CDR3: TGTGCCAGCAGCAGAACAGGCTTTCATGATGAAAAACTGTTTTTT. The whole variable domain, remainder taken from reference TRBV11-3 and TRBJ1-4, is EAGVVQSPRYKIIEKKQPVAFWCNPISGHNTLYWYLQNLGQGPELLIRYENEEAVDDSQLPKDRFSAERLKGVDSTLKIQPAELGDSAVYLCASSRTGFHDEKLFFGSGTQLSVL.

The chain has TRBV5-8 and TRBJ2-2, with 10 bases that match TRBD2. V dropped 0 bases and J dropped 3; count of bases not matched to a gene: 5. Germline V gene data show CDR1 as SGHTS and CDR2 as YDEGEE. The CDR3 runs to 17 residues. The CDR3: CASSLGTSGSYTGELFF. DNA for the CDR3: TGTGCCAGCAGCTTGGGGACTAGCGGTTCCTACACCGGGGAGCTGTTTTTT.

The rearrangement links TRBV7-9 to TRBJ2-3, with a possible D match to TRBD2 (5 bases). Germline V gene data show CDR1 as SEHNR and CDR2 as FQNEAQ (reference sequence). The CDR3 is 17 amino acids. Between the trimmed V and J ends, which lost 1 base and 1 base, there was a span of 15 bases. Here the CDR3 DNA reads TGTGCCAGCAGCTTAGGCCTAGCCCACCAAGGCACAGATACGCAGTATTTT. Protein: CASSLGLAHQGTDTQYF. Full variable domain (missing parts from reference TRBV7-9 and TRBJ2-3): DTGVSQNPRHKITKRGQNVTFRCDPISEHNRLYWYRQTLGQGPEFLTYFQNEAQLEKSRLLSDRFSAERPKGSFSTLEIQRTEQGDSAMYLCASSLGLAHQGTDTQYFGPGTRLTVL.

J is TRBJ2-7 and V is TRBV21-1; the D call in the table, TRBD1, was not verified against the DNA. TRBV21-1 is termed a pseudogene. This CDR3 has 14 amino acids. The CDR3 DNA follows: TGTGCCAGCAGCAACCCCCAGGGGTGGGACGAGCAGTACTTC. Translated: CASSNPQGWDEQYF.

V is TRBV25-1 and J is TRBJ1-2; 12 bases map to TRBD1. The CDR3 has 17 residues. The ends lost 4 bases at V and 2 bases at J; junction bases unmatched: 8. Germline V lookup: CDR1 MGHDK, CDR2 SYGVNS. The chain's CDR3 is CASSAPPGTGGNYGYTF. The CDR3 DNA follows: TGTGCCAGCAGTGCCCCCCCCGGGACAGGGGGCAACTATGGCTACACCTTC.

The chain carries TRBV2 and TRBJ2-7; 11 bases are a match to TRBD2. The junction had 7 bases not matched to a gene; V was cut back by 6 bases and J by 3 bases. This CDR3 has 15 amino acids. Germline-derived CDR1 and CDR2 are SNHLY and FYNNEI. CDR3 coding DNA: TGTGCCAGCAGACCCACTAGCGGGAGCGTCTACGAGCAGTACTTC. Its translation: CASRPTSGSVYEQYF.

The chain links TRBV5-1 to TRBJ2-3; 8 positions match TRBD2. Germline values: CDR1 SGHRS, CDR2 YFSETQ. The CDR3 covers 16 residues. V shed 0 bases, J shed 2 bases, and the junction held 5 bases outside the gene matches. The CDR3 DNA is TGCGCCAGCAGCTTGGCCTACGGGGGGGACACAGATACGCAGTATTTT. The encoded protein is CASSLAYGGDTDTQYF.

The genes are TRBV5-6 and TRBJ2-5; D possibly corresponds to TRBD1 (7 bases). V shed 0 bases and J shed 7 bases, with 19 bases lying between them. CDR1 and CDR2 from the germline V gene are SGHDT and YYEEEE. This CDR3 has 16 residues. The CDR3 nucleotides are TGTGCCAGCAGCTTGGTGGGCGGGACAGCTGCGGGGACCCAGTACTTC. Translating it yields CASSLVGGTAAGTQYF.

The rearrangement links TRBV24-1 to TRBJ2-1; D perhaps matches TRBD1 (5 bases). The CDR3 has 15 residues. Germline CDR1 reads KGHDR; CDR2 reads SFDVKD. Trimming removed 4 bases from V and 4 bases from J, with 13 bases in between. DNA for the CDR3: TGTGCCACCAGTGACGCCGCGACAGTTTACAATGAGCAGTTCTTC. This codes for CATSDAATVYNEQFF.

The rearrangement links TRBV19 to TRBJ2-1; tentatively, D is TRBD1 (5 bases). Germline V gene lookup returns CDR1 LNHDA and CDR2 SQIVND (reference sequence). The germline V and J ends were trimmed by 3 bases and 7 bases, with 16 bases remaining between them. The CDR3 has 15 amino acids. The CDR3 coding sequence is TGTGCCAGTAGTATCTCTTCCCAGGGCGTAAATGAGCAGTTCTTC. Translated: CASSISSQGVNEQFF.

The J gene is TRBJ2-3, the V gene TRBV7-2, with D perhaps matching TRBD2 (6 bases). Germline-derived CDR1 and CDR2 are SGHTA and FQGNSA. The CDR3 extends over 16 amino acids. V gave up 6 bases and J gave up 0 bases, with 16 bases separating them. The CDR3 DNA reads TGTGCCAGCAGGCAACACCTAGCGTATAGCACAGATACGCAGTATTTT. It specifies CASRQHLAYSTDTQYF. The whole variable domain, filled in from reference TRBV7-2 and TRBJ2-3, reads GAGVSQSPSNKVTEKGKDVELRCDPISGHTALYWYRQSLGQGLEFLIYFQGNSAPDKSGLPSDRFSAERTGGSVSTLTIQRTQQEDSAVYLCASRQHLAYSTDTQYFGPGTRLTVL.

The chain links TRBV12-3 or TRBV12-4 to TRBJ1-1, with D perhaps TRBD1 (5 bases). This CDR3 region has 13 residues. Trimming removed 6 bases from V and 0 bases from J, with 8 bases in between. Here the CDR3 reads CASSRTLNTEAFF. DNA for the CDR3: TGTGCCAGCAGCCGGACACTGAACACTGAAGCTTTCTTT.

This chain uses TRBV18 with TRBJ1-2, with D unresolved. Germline-derived CDR1 and CDR2 are KGHSH and LQKENI. This CDR3 is 14 amino acids long. Trimming stripped 5 bases from V and 6 bases from J, with 16 bases between. CDR3 loop: CASSAVATFDGYTF. The CDR3, as DNA: TGTGCCAGCTCAGCGGTAGCAACCTTCGATGGCTACACCTTC.

The chain employs TRBV11-3 and TRBJ1-1; D call uncertain. CDR1 and CDR2 from the germline V gene are SGHNT and YENEEA. The CDR3 is 12 amino acids. V dropped 5 bases and J dropped 7 bases, with 11 bases sitting between them. CDR3 protein: CASSPPRGEAFF. The CDR3, as DNA: TGTGCCAGCAGCCCACCTCGGGGTGAAGCTTTCTTT. The entire variable domain, with the rest obtained from reference TRBV11-3 and TRBJ1-1, is as follows: EAGVVQSPRYKIIEKKQPVAFWCNPISGHNTLYWYLQNLGQGPELLIRYENEEAVDDSQLPKDRFSAERLKGVDSTLKIQPAELGDSAVYLCASSPPRGEAFFGQGTRLTVV.

V gene TRBV19 combines with J gene TRBJ2-1; 9 bases line up with TRBD2. The ends lost 5 bases at V and 4 bases at J; junction bases unmatched: 6. The CDR3 is 15 amino acids. Germline values: CDR1 LNHDA, CDR2 SQIVND (reference sequence). This chain's CDR3 is CASSQGLAGYNEQFF. CDR3 sequence (DNA): TGTGCCAGTAGTCAGGGGCTAGCGGGATACAATGAGCAGTTCTTC. Full variable domain (rest looked up from reference TRBV19 and TRBJ2-1): DGGITQSPKYLFRKEGQNVTLSCEQNLNHDAMYWYRQDPGQGLRLIYYSQIVNDFQKGDIAEGYSVSREKKESFPLTVTSAQKNPTAFYLCASSQGLAGYNEQFFGPGTRLTVL.

This chain links TRBV11-2 with TRBJ2-7; possible D gene TRBD1, 5 bases. Germline CDR1 SGHAT, CDR2 FQNNGV. CDR3 length equals 14 residues. Trimming pared 4 bases from V and 0 bases from J, leaving 10 bases between. The CDR3 loop reads CASSSRQFSYEQYF. The CDR3, as DNA: TGTGCCAGCAGCTCTCGACAGTTCTCCTACGAGCAGTACTTC. The full variable domain, completed using reference TRBV11-2 and TRBJ2-7, is EAGVAQSPRYKIIEKRQSVAFWCNPISGHATLYWYQQILGQGPKLLIQFQNNGVVDDSQLPKDRFSAERLKGVDSTLKIQPAKLEDSAVYLCASSSRQFSYEQYFGPGTRLTVT.